The next 26 T cell receptor beta chains were all read from a single sample in a study of T cells in localized non-small cell lung cancer. This table comes from immunoSEQ multiplex PCR, and its TCRdb copy is limited to in-frame clones, with some not included. The repertoire includes tens of thousands of clones, roughly 88% of them detected once, and approximately 2% sits in the top ten. This sample comprised peripheral blood, obtained before any cancer treatment. The receptors come from a woman aged 35 to 75 with stage I lung adenocarcinoma.

The gene calls are TRBV4-2 and TRBJ2-7, with 9 bases that match TRBD2. V was clipped by 3 bases and J by 0 bases; unmatched bases: 6. The CDR3 extends over 16 amino acids. Germline CDR1 reads LGHNA; CDR2 reads YNFKEQ. CDR3 in DNA: TGTGCCAGCAGCCAGGCATCTAGCGGGGACTCCTACGAGCAGTACTTC. Protein sequence: CASSQASSGDSYEQYF.

V gene TRBV4-1 combines with J gene TRBJ2-1; 13 bases line up with TRBD2. Trimming at V came to 0 bases and at J to 4 bases, leaving 3 bases not matched to a gene. The V gene's germline CDR1 is MGHRA and CDR2 YSYEKL. The CDR3 is 17 amino acids. Here the CDR3 DNA reads TGCGCCAGCAGCCAAGAATCGGGACTAGCGGGGTACAATGAGCAGTTCTTC. Encoded protein: CASSQESGLAGYNEQFF.

The CDR3 region is CASSRVETQYF. In DNA form, the CDR3 reads TGTGCCAGCAGCAGAGTGGAGACCCAGTACTTC. The chain has TRBV7-9 and TRBJ2-5; no reliable D call. This CDR3 region has 11 residues. CDR1 and CDR2 (germline): SEHNR, FQNEAQ (reference sequence). V was cut by 5 bases and J by 5 bases, with 6 bases left in between.

The chain employs TRBV6-6 and TRBJ2-6; D is undetermined. V was pared by 4 bases and J by 0 bases, with 4 bases between. The germline gives CDR1 MNHNY, CDR2 SVGAGI (reference sequence). The CDR3 has 14 residues. The chain's CDR3 is CASSFNSGANVLTF. CDR3 bases: TGTGCCAGCAGTTTTAACTCTGGGGCCAACGTCCTGACTTTC.

The chain employs TRBV14 and TRBJ2-3, with a weak D call TRBD1 (5 bases). Germline loops: CDR1 SGHDN, CDR2 FVKESK. The CDR3 spans 17 residues. V was pared by 0 bases and J by 0 bases, with 13 bases between. As DNA, the CDR3 is TGTGCCAGCAGCCAAGATACGAGACAGACTAGCACAGATACGCAGTATTTT. Translated: CASSQDTRQTSTDTQYF.

The chain is built from TRBV7-9 and TRBJ1-2; unclear D gene. In germline, CDR1 is SEHNR, CDR2 FQNEAQ (reference sequence). V was clipped by 1 base and J by 4 bases, with 16 bases between them. The CDR3 length is 16 residues. CDR3 residues: CASSLDMADGIYGYTF. The CDR3 bases are TGTGCCAGCAGCTTAGATATGGCCGACGGGATCTATGGCTACACCTTC.

This chain links TRBV9 with TRBJ2-6, with D tentatively TRBD1 (7 bases). V lost 7 bases and J lost 1, with 15 bases in between. This CDR3 has 16 residues. CDR1 and CDR2 from the germline V gene are SGDLS and YYNGEE. The CDR3 nucleotides read TGTGCCAGCTCAGGGGGGAGGCTGTCTGGGGCCAACGTCCTGACTTTC. Its protein is CASSGGRLSGANVLTF.

V usage is TRBV5-4 and J usage is TRBJ2-7, with TRBD1 identical over 9 bases. CDR1 is SGHNT, CDR2 YYREEE, per germline (reference sequence). CDR3 length equals 15 residues. V shed 2 bases, J shed 5 bases, and the junction held 8 bases outside the gene matches. Here the CDR3 reads CASSLSPDRGNEQYF. The CDR3 region has the DNA TGTGCCAGCAGCTTAAGTCCGGACAGGGGCAACGAGCAGTACTTC.

Of note for this clone: The junction and the germline gene differ at one end; a read error may be behind it. The chain employs TRBV19 and TRBJ2-7; D is possibly TRBD1 or TRBD2 (5 bases each). The CDR3 is 15 residues long. Per the germline V gene, CDR1 is LNHDA and CDR2 is SQIVND (reference sequence). The CDR3: CASSRWDGTSYEQYF. The CDR3 DNA reads as TGTGCCAGCAGTAGATGGGATGGGACCTCCTACGAGCAGTACTTC.

This chain uses TRBV5-1 with TRBJ2-3; 9 nucleotides line up with TRBD2. V lost 4 bases and J lost 0; bases outside the gene matches: 6. This CDR3 comprises 16 residues. The germline CDR1 and CDR2 sequences are SGHRS and YFSETQ. The CDR3 region has the DNA TGCGCCAGCAGCATAGGGCTAGCGGGGAGCACAGATACGCAGTATTTT. Translated, it gives CASSIGLAGSTDTQYF.

The chain combines TRBV19 with TRBJ1-2; 9 nucleotides align to TRBD1. The germline CDR1 and CDR2 sequences are LNHDA and SQIVND (reference sequence). The CDR3 is made up of 13 amino acids. J lost 0 bases, V lost 10 bases, and 3 bases had no gene match. Here the CDR3 DNA reads TGTGCCACTGGACAGGGGACTAACTATGGCTACACCTTC. This gives the protein CATGQGTNYGYTF.

This clone was detected only a few times. J is TRBJ1-3 and V is TRBV25-1; possibly TRBD1 for D (5 bases). The V end was cut by 7 bases, the J end by 3 bases, with 7 bases between. This CDR3 spans 12 amino acids. Germline V lookup: CDR1 MGHDK, CDR2 SYGVNS. The CDR3 loop is CASMQGGNTIYF. The CDR3 DNA sequence: TGTGCCAGCATGCAGGGTGGAAACACCATATATTTT. Drawing the rest from reference TRBV25-1 and TRBJ1-3, the complete variable domain is EADIYQTPRYLVIGTGKKITLECSQTMGHDKMYWYQQDPGMELHLIHYSYGVNSTEKGDLSSESTVSRIRTEHFPLTLESARPSHTSQYLCASMQGGNTIYFGEGSWLTVV.

The chain links TRBV7-2 to TRBJ2-1, with 10 bases that match TRBD2. The CDR3 runs to 15 residues. Per the germline V gene, CDR1 is SGHTA and CDR2 is FQGNSA. J lost 2 bases, V lost 5 bases, and 3 bases had no gene match. The CDR3 here is CASSRGTSAYNEQFF. CDR3 coding DNA: TGTGCCAGCAGCAGGGGGACTAGCGCCTACAATGAGCAGTTCTTC.

The chain employs TRBV11-2 and TRBJ1-2; no firm D call. Germline CDR1 is SGHAT and CDR2 is FQNNGV. V was shortened by 5 bases and J by 4 bases, with 14 bases between the two germline ends. The CDR3 runs to 14 residues. CDR3 loop: CASSPQAGGYGYTF. The CDR3 nucleotides are TGTGCCAGCAGCCCCCAGGCGGGAGGCTATGGCTACACCTTC.

This sequence joins TRBV7-2 and TRBJ1-2, with 10 bases matching TRBD1. This CDR3 is built from 17 residues. J was trimmed by 8 bases and V by 7 bases; bases with no gene match: 19. Germline assignment: CDR1 SGHTA and CDR2 FQGNSA. The CDR3 loop reads CASKKLEGQGNLRGYTF. The CDR3 region has the DNA TGTGCCAGCAAAAAACTAGAGGGACAGGGGAATTTGCGGGGCTACACCTTC.

This rearrangement joins TRBV9 to TRBJ2-5, with a tentative D call TRBD2 (6 bases). This CDR3 is 14 amino acids long. Germline V gene data show CDR1 as SGDLS and CDR2 as YYNGEE. V was cut by 4 bases and J by 5 bases, with 15 bases left in between. The CDR3 DNA is TGTGCCAGCAGCACGCTAGGAGGGAGGGAGACCCAGTACTTC. Amino acid sequence: CASSTLGGRETQYF. The full variable domain, completed using reference TRBV9 and TRBJ2-5, is DSGVTQTPKHLITATGQRVTLRCSPRSGDLSVYWYQQSLDQGLQFLIQYYNGEERAKGNILERFSAQQFPDLHSELNLSSLELGDSALYFCASSTLGGRETQYFGPGTRLLVL.

This chain links TRBV7-8 with TRBJ2-6; 9 bases line up with TRBD1. V dropped 4 bases and J dropped 4; count of bases not matched to a gene: 8. The CDR3 spans 17 residues. The germline V gene encodes CDR1 SGHVS and CDR2 FQNEAQ. Written as DNA, the CDR3 is TGTGCCAGCAGCTACCGGGACAGGGTAGCCGGGGCCAACGTCCTGACTTTC. Translated, it gives CASSYRDRVAGANVLTF.

The V gene is TRBV5-1, the J gene TRBJ2-1; D gene uncertain. CDR3 length equals 12 residues. CDR1 is SGHRS, CDR2 YFSETQ, per germline. The V end lost 5 bases, the J end lost 5 bases, and 8 bases lay between the germline ends. The CDR3 loop reads CASSQDNNEQFF. CDR3 DNA: TGCGCCAGCAGTCAAGATAACAATGAGCAGTTCTTC.

This rearrangement joins TRBV6-1 to TRBJ2-7; D remains unclear. V was clipped by 6 bases and J by 5 bases, with 14 bases between them. Germline CDR1 reads MNHNS; CDR2 reads SASEGT. This CDR3 is built from 13 residues. The CDR3, as DNA: TGTGCCAGCAGGTCACCCAACAGTGACGAGCAGTACTTC. The encoded protein is CASRSPNSDEQYF.

J is TRBJ1-5 and V is TRBV5-6, with D unclear. Per germline, CDR1 SGHDT and CDR2 YYEEEE. The V end was cut by 4 bases, the J end by 6 bases, with 11 bases between. CDR3 length: 13 amino acids. CDR3 sequence reads: CASSGAPVQPQHF. As DNA, the CDR3 is TGTGCCAGCAGCGGTGCCCCTGTTCAGCCCCAGCATTTT.

This clone came up once. Different DNA sequences within this sample yield the same CDR3. V gene TRBV9 combines with J gene TRBJ2-3; D gene ambiguous. The CDR3 spans 12 residues. V was shortened by 0 bases and J by 4 bases, with 3 bases between the two germline ends. Germline V gene data show CDR1 as SGDLS and CDR2 as YYNGEE. CDR3 in DNA: TGTGCCAGCAGCGTAGGGCCAGATACGCAGTATTTT. Protein sequence: CASSVGPDTQYF. Supplemented by reference TRBV9 and TRBJ2-3, the full variable domain reads DSGVTQTPKHLITATGQRVTLRCSPRSGDLSVYWYQQSLDQGLQFLIQYYNGEERAKGNILERFSAQQFPDLHSELNLSSLELGDSALYFCASSVGPDTQYFGPGTRLTVL.

The chain recombines TRBV9 with TRBJ1-1; D possibly corresponds to TRBD1 (5 bases). CDR1 is SGDLS, CDR2 YYNGEE, per germline. The CDR3 runs to 16 residues. V was trimmed by 4 bases and J by 6 bases, leaving 22 bases between them. In nucleotides, the CDR3 is TGTGCCAGCAGCCTCGGAGGTTCGGGTAGGGGATCTGAAGCTTTCTTT. This translates into CASSLGGSGRGSEAFF.

The chain carries TRBV19 and TRBJ2-1; D perhaps matches TRBD1 (6 bases). Trimming took off 6 bases at V and 4 bases at J, with 19 bases between the two ends. This CDR3 region has 16 residues. Germline CDR1 and CDR2: LNHDA and SQIVND (reference sequence). The CDR3 protein is CASSSNRGQSYNEQFF. CDR3 DNA: TGTGCCAGTAGCTCAAATCGGGGACAATCATACAATGAGCAGTTCTTC.

This CDR3 reads CASSSIVNQPQHF. The CDR3 bases are TGTGCCAGCAGTTCGATAGTTAATCAGCCCCAGCATTTT. V is TRBV6-5 and J is TRBJ1-5; no definite D call. V lost 4 bases, J lost 4 bases, and 8 bases lay in between. Germline V CDR1 and CDR2: MNHEY, SVGAGI. CDR3 length: 13 residues.

This chain connects TRBV30 to TRBJ2-7; 7 bases are a match to TRBD2. The V and J ends lost 1 base and 7 bases, in that order; junction bases with no gene match: 10. Germline assignment: CDR1 GTSNPN and CDR2 SVGIG (reference sequence). The CDR3 totals 14 residues. CDR3 loop: CAWSEGLVVEEQYF. CDR3 in DNA: TGTGCCTGGAGTGAAGGACTAGTCGTTGAAGAGCAGTACTTC. The whole variable domain, remainder taken from reference TRBV30 and TRBJ2-7, is SQTIHQWPATLVQPVGSPLSLECTVEGTSNPNLYWYRQAAGRGLQLLFYSVGIGQISSEVPQNLSASRPQDRQFILSSKKLLLSDSGFYLCAWSEGLVVEEQYFGPGTRLTVT.

The chain links TRBV7-9 to TRBJ1-3; a possible D gene is TRBD1 (5 bases). With 5 bases removed from V and 0 bases from J, the gap between germline ends came to 14 bases. CDR3 length equals 16 residues. CDR1 is SEHNR, CDR2 FQNEAQ, per germline (reference sequence). CDR3 protein: CASSEMGDNSGNTIYF. DNA for the CDR3: TGTGCCAGCAGCGAAATGGGGGATAACTCTGGAAACACCATATATTTT.